A single count supports the clone carrying this T cell receptor (beta chain). CDR3 length: 18 residues. Germline-derived CDR1 and CDR2 are GTSNPN and SVGIG (reference sequence). Trimming cost V 2 bases and J 0 bases; bases outside gene matches: 12. The data stem from a study of OX40 agonist ivuxolimab in advanced cancers. The protocol was immunoSEQ multiplex PCR, while the TCRdb copy is restricted to in-frame clones and leaves out a portion. In the table there are more than 45,000 clones, 80% to 90% of which are singletons. The specimen comprised CD4+ or CD8+ T cells sorted from blood, sampled in a trial of the OX40 agonist ivuxolimab. This clonotype was obtained from an adult with an advanced solid tumor such as melanoma, head and neck, liver or kidney cancer. The chain is built from TRBV30 and TRBJ1-4, with 7 bases fitting TRBD1. The CDR3 protein is CAWSPRGTDLATNEKLFF. The CDR3 DNA sequence: TGTGCCTGGAGTCCCAGGGGGACAGATCTTGCAACTAATGAAAAACTGTTTTTT.